This entry features one T cell receptor (beta chain) sequence. Antigen unknown. The source of the sample is a study of cytomegalovirus exposure and HLA in healthy donors. The germline CDR1 and CDR2 sequences are SGHVS and FQNEAQ. The CDR3 has 13 amino acids. Deletions cut 4 bases from V and 0 bases from J, with 6 bases between. PCR employed 60 Vbeta and 13 Jbeta primers. In the authors' methods: Per a later analysis, the number of unique TCR beta chains was 75 million to 90 million, of which about 11 million were shared. Measured with immunoSEQ multiplex PCR; TCRdb has only the in-frame clones, and not every one. V and J calls and clone size follow that table, whereas D and trimming were derived from the DNA. Recorded for this sample: around 100,000 clones. Study results and caveats: In vitro data verified a few CMV-associated chains as specific for CMV antigens. 87-base-pair reads could not separate some V segments, including TRBV6-2 and TRBV6-3. A prior analysis recorded that most TCR beta V segments were productive about 87% or about 30% of the time.

The clonotype was recovered from a man in his forties or fifties in good health and CMV-seropositive. The chain carries TRBV7-8 and TRBJ1-1; D remains unclear. Material: PBMCs. CDR3 nucleotide sequence: TGTGCCAGCAGCTCAACAGTGAACACTGAAGCTTTCTTT. It translates to CASSSTVNTEAFF.